The source of this TCR beta chain is a study of blood T cell repertoires in COVID-19. Whole-study context: The samples span acute and convalescent COVID-19 from the United States, Italy and Spain. Sources were T cells, B-cell-depleted T cells, or PBMCs; the material itself was cDNA or gDNA.

In the authors' workflow: Reference gene primers were amplified, and this amplification served to estimate nucleated cell counts. TCRdb keeps only in-frame clones here, not all; method: immunoSEQ multiplex PCR. For V, J and clone size, that table is used; D and trimming come from the DNA. The sample lists around 20,000 clones, about 90% occurring once. The V end was cut by 4 bases, the J end by 4 bases, with 18 bases between. In germline, CDR1 is SGHNT, CDR2 YYREEE (reference sequence). The CDR3 has 15 amino acids. This chain links TRBV5-4 with TRBJ2-7; TRBD1 is a possible D gene (6 bases). Sequenced sample: peripheral blood. This sequence was found in a man aged 70-80 years with acute or convalescent COVID-19. CDR3 bases: TGTGCCAGCAGCCAACCGGGACAAGCACAATACGAGCAGTACTTC. It encodes CASSQPGQAQYEQYF.